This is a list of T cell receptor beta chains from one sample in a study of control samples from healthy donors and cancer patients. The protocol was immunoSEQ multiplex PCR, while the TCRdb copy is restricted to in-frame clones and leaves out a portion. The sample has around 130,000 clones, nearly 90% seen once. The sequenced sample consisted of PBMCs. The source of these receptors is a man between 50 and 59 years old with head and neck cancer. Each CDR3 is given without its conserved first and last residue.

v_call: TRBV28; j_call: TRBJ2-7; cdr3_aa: ASGGLAGAAPYEQY
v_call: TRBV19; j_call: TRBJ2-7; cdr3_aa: ASSDRAYEQY
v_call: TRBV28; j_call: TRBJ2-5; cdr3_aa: ASSLMPGRGQETQY
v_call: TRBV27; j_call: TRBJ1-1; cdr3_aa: ASSSRTPATEAF
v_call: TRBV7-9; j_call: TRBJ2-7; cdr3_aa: ASRRQGAGTYEQY
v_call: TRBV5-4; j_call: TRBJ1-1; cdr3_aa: ASSLGRPNTEAF
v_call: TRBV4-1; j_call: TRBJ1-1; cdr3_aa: ASSQSTGPRQGRMNTEAF
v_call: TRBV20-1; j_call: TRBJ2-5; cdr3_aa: SASDGAEY
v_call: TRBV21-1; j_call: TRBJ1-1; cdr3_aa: ASSKEFPLGSGQRDIEAF
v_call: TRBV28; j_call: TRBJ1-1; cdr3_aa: ASSLSSEAF
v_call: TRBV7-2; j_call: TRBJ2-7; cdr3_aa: ASSLTGSHEQY
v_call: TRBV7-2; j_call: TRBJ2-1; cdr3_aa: ASSLTSGPYNEQF
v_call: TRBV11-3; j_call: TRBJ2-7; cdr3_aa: ASSQGPAYEQY
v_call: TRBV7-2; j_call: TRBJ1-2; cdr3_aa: ASTPGQGPEGYT